A selection of T cell receptor beta chains follows, all from one sample in a study of early T cells in non-severe SARS-CoV-2 infection. One entry per CDR3 protein, called by TCRdb with MiXCR from the 5' RACE reads. Counted here are approximately 50,000 distinct CDR3 sequences, around 9.1% occurring once; the ten biggest clones make up roughly 8.3%. The source material was whole blood. The receptor set was obtained from an adult who was a healthcare worker with PCR-confirmed SARS-CoV-2 infection or an uninfected control (not recorded which). The CDR3 runs from the conserved cysteine through the conserved F or W. Fields, in order: clone size, D gene, J gene, V gene, CDR3 protein, CDR3 DNA. A D gene is named only where the DNA matches it firmly. Size tells how often a clone was seen (once, few, many) or the class of an expanded clone, and some rows leave it out.

>many|.|TRBJ1-6|TRBV12-3/TRBV12-4
CASSPSGHSPLHF
TGTGCCAGCAGTCCCTCGGGCCATTCACCCCTCCACTTT
>few|TRBD2|TRBJ2-4|TRBV14
CASSPRLAVGDQYF
TGTGCCAGCAGCCCCCGACTAGCGGTAGGGGATCAGTACTTC
>many|.|TRBJ1-6|TRBV5-1
CASSRQTASSYNSPLHF
TGCGCCAGCAGTCGACAGACGGCCAGCTCCTATAATTCACCCCTCCACTTT
>many|.|TRBJ1-2|TRBV6-1
CASSEAGIRPGEGYGYTF
TGTGCCAGCAGTGAAGCGGGTATTCGTCCAGGGGAAGGCTATGGCTACACCTTC
>many|.|TRBJ1-6|TRBV27
CASSLSILSSYNSPLHF
TGTGCCAGCAGTTTATCGATCCTGAGCTCCTATAATTCACCCCTCCACTTT
>.|.|TRBJ2-1|TRBV6-6
CASSSGLEQFF
TGTGCCAGCAGCTCAGGACTTGAGCAGTTCTTC
>many|.|TRBJ1-2|TRBV29-1
CSVEGGDNYGYTF
TGCAGCGTTGAAGGGGGCGATAACTATGGCTACACCTTC
>.|.|TRBJ1-4|TRBV30
CAWSSTSNEKLFF
TGTGCCTGGAGTAGCACCTCTAATGAAAAACTGTTTTTT
>many|.|TRBJ1-1|TRBV6-1
CASTMESGTQTAFF
TGTGCCAGCACCATGGAATCCGGGACCCAAACGGCTTTCTTT
>many|TRBD2|TRBJ2-1|TRBV12-3/TRBV12-4
CASSFPGGPYNEQFF
TGTGCCAGCAGTTTTCCGGGAGGTCCCTACAATGAGCAGTTCTTC
>many|TRBD1|TRBJ1-5|TRBV7-2
CASSSEDRGGNQPQHF
TGTGCCAGCAGCTCGGAGGACAGGGGAGGCAATCAGCCCCAGCATTTT
>many|.|TRBJ2-5|TRBV5-4
CASSLVVTSVPGGETQYF
TGTGCCAGCAGCTTGGTGGTGACTAGCGTCCCAGGGGGGGAGACCCAGTACTTC
>.|.|TRBJ1-2|TRBV7-9
CASSLAGQSANYGYTF
TGTGCCAGCAGCTTAGCGGGACAATCGGCTAACTATGGCTACACCTTC
>few|TRBD1|TRBJ2-7|TRBV29-1
CSVYGDRAYEQYF
TGCAGCGTTTATGGGGACAGAGCCTACGAGCAGTACTTC
>many|TRBD2|TRBJ2-1|TRBV14
CASRLAGRGHNEQFF
TGTGCCAGCAGACTCGCAGGGAGGGGTCACAATGAGCAGTTCTTC
>few|.|TRBJ2-6|TRBV3-1
CASSPGTATPWANVLTF
TGTGCCAGCAGCCCCGGGACTGCCACCCCGTGGGCCAACGTCCTGACTTTC
>few|TRBD2|TRBJ2-2|TRBV7-9
CASSFTGGRRSGELFF
TGTGCCAGCAGCTTTACCGGCGGGAGGCGGTCCGGGGAGCTGTTTTTT
>.|.|TRBJ1-1|TRBV28
CASSFRSWDTEAFF
TGTGCCAGCAGTTTCAGGTCGTGGGACACTGAAGCTTTCTTT
>many|TRBD1|TRBJ2-3|TRBV7-9
CASSRRNRGRTDTQYF
TGTGCCAGCAGCCGGAGAAACAGGGGACGCACAGATACGCAGTATTTT
>many|.|TRBJ2-1|TRBV24-1
CATSDLARDDEQFF
TGTGCCACCAGTGATTTGGCGCGAGACGATGAGCAGTTCTTC
>.|.|TRBJ2-5|TRBV30
CAWRRQETQYF
TGTGCCTGGAGGAGGCAAGAGACCCAGTACTTC
>many|TRBD2|TRBJ2-3|TRBV6-2/TRBV6-3
CASSYTHGLAGSTDTQYF
TGTGCCAGCAGTTATACCCACGGACTAGCGGGTTCCACAGATACGCAGTATTTT
>large|TRBD2|TRBJ2-7|TRBV7-2
CASSLIAGTYEQYF
TGTGCCAGCAGCTTAATAGCGGGAACCTACGAGCAGTACTTC
>.|.|TRBJ2-3|TRBV12-2
CASRLEAGTPVTDTQYF
TGTGCAAGTCGCTTAGAAGCCGGGACACCAGTGACGGATACGCAGTATTTT
>few|.|TRBJ1-2|TRBV5-1
CASRSGPANYGYTF
TGCGCCAGCAGGTCCGGACCAGCTAACTATGGCTACACCTTC
>.|.|TRBJ1-1|TRBV14
CASSQDPQGLNTEAFF
TGTGCCAGCAGCCAAGATCCGCAGGGGTTGAACACTGAAGCTTTCTTT
>few|TRBD2|TRBJ2-7|TRBV6-6
CASKLAADSYEQYF
TGTGCCAGCAAACTAGCGGCCGACTCCTACGAGCAGTACTTC
>few|TRBD2|TRBJ2-2|TRBV4-1
CASSQANMGLAPGELFF
TGCGCCAGCAGCCAGGCAAACATGGGACTAGCGCCCGGGGAGCTGTTTTTT
>many|.|TRBJ2-1|TRBV12-5
CASADGGYNEQFF
TGTGCTAGTGCGGATGGAGGGTACAATGAGCAGTTCTTC
>.|.|TRBJ2-7|TRBV21-1
CASSKKRTYEQYF
TGTGCCAGCAGCAAAAAGAGAACCTACGAGCAGTACTTC
>many|.|TRBJ2-7|TRBV30
CAWSVGQSRNYEQYF
TGTGCCTGGAGTGTAGGACAGTCCCGAAACTACGAGCAGTACTTC
>many|.|TRBJ2-7|TRBV6-6
CASSYSRGSEQYF
TGTGCCAGCAGTTACTCTAGGGGTAGTGAGCAGTACTTC
>.|.|TRBJ2-1|TRBV9
CASSVGDTYNEQFF
TGTGCCAGCAGCGTCGGGGACACTTACAATGAGCAGTTCTTC
>.|.|TRBJ1-1|TRBV11-2
CASSPSRDQIAFF
TGTGCCAGCAGCCCCTCGCGAGACCAGATAGCTTTCTTT
>few|TRBD1|TRBJ2-2|TRBV5-5
CASSLAPGQGRNTGELFF
TGTGCCAGCAGCTTGGCACCCGGACAGGGCCGAAACACCGGGGAGCTGTTTTTT
>.|.|TRBJ2-7|TRBV6-5
CASSYYWTANYEQYF
TGTGCCAGCAGTTACTACTGGACAGCGAACTACGAGCAGTACTTC
>few|.|TRBJ2-3|TRBV3-1
CASSPVAFLTDTQYF
TGTGCCAGCAGCCCCGTAGCGTTTTTGACAGATACGCAGTATTTT
>many|TRBD1|TRBJ2-7|TRBV20-1
CSAVDERTGIYEQYF
TGCAGTGCAGTGGACGAACGGACAGGGATCTACGAGCAGTACTTC
>.|.|TRBJ1-2|TRBV21-1
CASSKGPGQQEINYGYTF
TGTGCCAGCAGCAAAGGGCCGGGACAGCAAGAAATTAACTATGGCTACACCTTC
>few|TRBD1|TRBJ2-2|TRBV20-1
CSARRDRATGELFF
TGCAGTGCCCGGAGAGACAGGGCCACCGGGGAGCTGTTTTTT
>few|TRBD1|TRBJ1-4|TRBV28
CASSLRTGGLNEKLFF
TGTGCCAGCAGTCTCCGAACAGGGGGCTTGAATGAAAAACTGTTTTTT
>many|.|TRBJ2-4|TRBV28
CASSPLQRGYIQYF
TGTGCCAGCAGTCCACTACAAAGGGGGTACATTCAGTACTTC
>many|.|TRBJ1-1|TRBV18
CASSPLDTEAFF
TGTGCCAGCTCACCACTTGACACTGAAGCTTTCTTT
>many|.|TRBJ2-7|TRBV27
CASSLSAWGNEQYF
TGTGCCAGCAGTTTATCTGCCTGGGGGAACGAGCAGTACTTC
>many|.|TRBJ1-2|TRBV7-3
CASSPAGGNYGYTF
TGTGCCAGCAGCCCCGCGGGGGGTAACTATGGCTACACCTTC
>many|.|TRBJ2-3|TRBV7-6
CASSRETGYGTDTQYF
TGTGCCAGCAGCAGAGAGACAGGTTATGGGACAGATACGCAGTATTTT
>few|.|TRBJ2-1|TRBV9
CASSVAGPTEQFF
TGTGCCAGCAGCGTAGCCGGGCCCACTGAGCAGTTCTTC
>.|TRBD2|TRBJ2-7|TRBV29-1
CSVLAGAYEQYF
TGCAGCGTACTAGCGGGGGCCTACGAGCAGTACTTC
>many|.|TRBJ2-1|TRBV7-8
CASRQWTGNEQFF
TGTGCCAGCAGGCAATGGACGGGCAATGAGCAGTTCTTC
>many|.|TRBJ1-5|TRBV27
CASKLGINSNQPQHF
TGTGCCAGCAAGCTAGGGATTAATAGCAATCAGCCCCAGCATTTT
>.|TRBD2|TRBJ2-2|TRBV7-6
CASSLMGLAGVPPGELFF
TGTGCCAGCAGCTTAATGGGCCTAGCGGGAGTCCCTCCCGGGGAGCTGTTTTTT
>many|.|TRBJ2-5|TRBV5-5
CASSRAGTVQETQYF
TGTGCCAGCAGCAGGGCGGGAACGGTACAAGAGACCCAGTACTTC
>medium-sized|.|TRBJ2-2|TRBV28
CASSFLGTTGELFF
TGTGCCAGCAGTTTCTTGGGTACCACCGGGGAGCTGTTTTTT
>few|TRBD2|TRBJ2-1|TRBV29-1
CSVVPSGGVSYNEQFF
TGCAGCGTTGTCCCTAGCGGGGGGGTATCCTACAATGAGCAGTTCTTC
>many|TRBD1|TRBJ2-7|TRBV12-3/TRBV12-4
CASSSGPGQSYEQYF
TGTGCCAGCAGTTCGGGTCCGGGACAGTCCTACGAGCAGTACTTC
>.|TRBD1|TRBJ1-5|TRBV20-1
CSASRDRDQPQHF
TGCAGTGCTAGCCGGGACAGGGATCAGCCCCAGCATTTT
>once|.|TRBJ2-4|TRBV6-1
CASESRGAKNIQYF
TGTGCCAGCGAATCACGGGGAGCCAAAAACATTCAGTACTTC